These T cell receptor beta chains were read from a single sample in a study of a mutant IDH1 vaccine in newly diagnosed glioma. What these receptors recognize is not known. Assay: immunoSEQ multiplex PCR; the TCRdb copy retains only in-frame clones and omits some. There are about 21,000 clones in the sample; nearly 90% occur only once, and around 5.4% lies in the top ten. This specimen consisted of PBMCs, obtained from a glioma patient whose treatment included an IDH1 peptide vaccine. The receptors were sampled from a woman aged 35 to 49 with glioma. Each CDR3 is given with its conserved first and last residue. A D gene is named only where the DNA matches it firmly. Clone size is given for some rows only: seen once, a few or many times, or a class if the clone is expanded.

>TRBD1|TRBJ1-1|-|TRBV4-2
TGTGCCAGCAGCCAAGCGGGGACAGGGGGCACTGAAGCTTTCTTT
CASSQAGTGGTEAFF
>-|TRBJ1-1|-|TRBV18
TGTGCCAGCTCACCAGGGGTGAACACTGAAGCTTTCTTT
CASSPGVNTEAFF
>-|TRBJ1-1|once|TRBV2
TGTGCCAGCAGTGTCACGGTAGGGAACACTGAAGCTTTCTTT
CASSVTVGNTEAFF
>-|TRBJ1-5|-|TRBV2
TGTGCCAGCAGTGAAGCGCGGATACAGCCCCAGCATTTT
CASSEARIQPQHF
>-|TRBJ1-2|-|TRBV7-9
TGTGCCAGCAGCCCGAGACAGTATGGCTACACCTTC
CASSPRQYGYTF
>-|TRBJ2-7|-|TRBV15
TGTGCCACCAGCAGAGATGGTCGAATAACCGAGCAGTACTTC
CATSRDGRITEQYF
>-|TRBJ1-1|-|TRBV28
TGTGCCAGCAGTGACGTGCAGAACACTGAAGCTTTCTTT
CASSDVQNTEAFF
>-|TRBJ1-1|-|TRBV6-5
TGTGCCAGCAGTTACTCGATAGTAGATAGCCGTGGGACTTTCTTT
CASSYSIVDSRGTFF
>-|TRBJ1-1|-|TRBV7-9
TGTGCCAGCAGGAGGGTGGACACTGAAGCTTTCTTT
CASRRVDTEAFF
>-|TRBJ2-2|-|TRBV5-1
TGCGCCAGCAGAGGGCAGGGGACGGAAGGGACCGGGGAGCTGTTTTTT
CASRGQGTEGTGELFF
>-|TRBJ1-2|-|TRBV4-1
TGCGCCAGCAGCCAAGATACGACAAGGGGGGACGGCTACACCTTC
CASSQDTTRGDGYTF
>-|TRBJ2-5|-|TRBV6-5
TGTGCCAGCAGTTACGGTGGGGAAGAAGAGACCCAGTACTTC
CASSYGGEEETQYF
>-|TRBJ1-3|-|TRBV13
TGTGCCAGCAGTAGTAGAAGGGCTGGAAACACCATATATTTT
CASSSRRAGNTIYF
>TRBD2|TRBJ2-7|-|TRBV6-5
TGTGCCAGCAGTTATAGGACTAGCGGCGGATACGAGCAGTACTTC
CASSYRTSGGYEQYF
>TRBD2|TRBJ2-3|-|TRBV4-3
TGCGCCAGCAGCCAAGCACTAGCGGGGTCACCAGATACGCAGTATTTT
CASSQALAGSPDTQYF
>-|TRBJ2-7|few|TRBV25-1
TGTGCCAGCAGTGATAACAGGGCGTACGAGCAGTACTTC
CASSDNRAYEQYF
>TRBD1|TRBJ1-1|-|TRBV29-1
TGCAGCGTAGGACAGGGGAACACTGAAGCTTTCTTT
CSVGQGNTEAFF
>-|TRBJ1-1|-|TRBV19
TGTGCCAGTAGTATAACGCTGGGCAGAAACACTGAAGCTTTCTTT
CASSITLGRNTEAFF